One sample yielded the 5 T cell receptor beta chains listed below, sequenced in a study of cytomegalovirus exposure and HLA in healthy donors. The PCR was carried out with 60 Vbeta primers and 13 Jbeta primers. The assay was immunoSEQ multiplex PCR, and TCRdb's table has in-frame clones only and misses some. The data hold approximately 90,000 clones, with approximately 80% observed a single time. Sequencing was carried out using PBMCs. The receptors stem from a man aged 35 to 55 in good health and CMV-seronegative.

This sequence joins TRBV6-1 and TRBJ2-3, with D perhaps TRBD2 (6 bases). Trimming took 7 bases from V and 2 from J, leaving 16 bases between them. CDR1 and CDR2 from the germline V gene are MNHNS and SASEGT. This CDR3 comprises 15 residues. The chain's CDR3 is CASTLLGGNTDTQYF. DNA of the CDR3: TGTGCCAGCACCCTTCTCGGGGGAAACACAGATACGCAGTATTTT.

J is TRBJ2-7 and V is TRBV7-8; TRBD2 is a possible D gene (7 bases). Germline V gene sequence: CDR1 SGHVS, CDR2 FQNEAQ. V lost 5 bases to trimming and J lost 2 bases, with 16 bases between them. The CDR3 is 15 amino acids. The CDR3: CASSPSPGGTYEQYF. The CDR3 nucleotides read TGTGCCAGCAGCCCTTCCCCGGGGGGCACCTACGAGCAGTACTTC.

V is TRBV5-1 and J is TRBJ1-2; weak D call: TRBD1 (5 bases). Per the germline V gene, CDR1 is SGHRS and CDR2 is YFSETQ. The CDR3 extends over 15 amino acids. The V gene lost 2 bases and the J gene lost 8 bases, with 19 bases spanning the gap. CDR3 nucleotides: TGCGCCAGCAGCTTTTATGACAGTAAGCCTATGGGCTACACCTTC. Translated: CASSFYDSKPMGYTF.

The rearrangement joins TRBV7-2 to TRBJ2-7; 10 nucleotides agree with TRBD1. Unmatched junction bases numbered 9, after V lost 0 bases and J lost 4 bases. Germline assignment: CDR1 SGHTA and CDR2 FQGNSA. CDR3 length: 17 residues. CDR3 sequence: CASSLARGTGVAYEQYF. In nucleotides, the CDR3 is TGTGCCAGCAGCTTAGCGCGGGGGACAGGGGTCGCGTACGAGCAGTACTTC. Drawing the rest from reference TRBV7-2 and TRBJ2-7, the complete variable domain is GAGVSQSPSNKVTEKGKDVELRCDPISGHTALYWYRQSLGQGLEFLIYFQGNSAPDKSGLPSDRFSAERTGGSVSTLTIQRTQQEDSAVYLCASSLARGTGVAYEQYFGPGTRLTVT.

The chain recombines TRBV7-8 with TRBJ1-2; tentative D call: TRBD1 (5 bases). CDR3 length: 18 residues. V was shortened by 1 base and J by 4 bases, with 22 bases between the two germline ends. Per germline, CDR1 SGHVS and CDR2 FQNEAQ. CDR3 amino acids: CASSLEFPEQGPIYGYTF. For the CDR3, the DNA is TGTGCCAGCAGCTTAGAATTTCCCGAGCAGGGCCCCATCTATGGCTACACCTTC.